This TCR beta chain was captured in a study of blood T cells in healthy people across ages. Then a second PCR, running about 6 to 12 cycles, was carried out with a sample-barcoded 5' primer and a J-beta primer mix. TCRdb reprocessed the 5' RACE reads via MiXCR and lists one record per CDR3 protein. The table records around 690,000 distinct CDR3 sequences, approximately 50% of them present only once. Turning to this clonotype: The antigen remains undetermined.

Study outcomes and limitations: Observed TCR beta diversity per million T cells went down as age went up. This fall followed a roughly linear course with age.

In germline, CDR1 is LNHNV, CDR2 YYDKDF (reference sequence). This CDR3 has 14 amino acids. The germline V and J ends were trimmed by 5 bases and 4 bases, with 12 bases remaining between them. This rearrangement joins TRBV15 to TRBJ1-5; TRBD1 might be the D (5 bases). The clonotype comes from a man in his sixties in good health. The sequencing input was blood. The CDR3 is CATSGGLGNQPQHF. The CDR3 DNA reads TGTGCCACCAGCGGGGGTTTGGGGAATCAGCCCCAGCATTTT.